This T cell receptor (beta chain) originates from a study of cytomegalovirus exposure and HLA in healthy donors. CDR1 and CDR2 from the germline V gene are MNHEY and SVGAGI. Trimming removed 2 bases from V and 3 bases from J, with 11 bases in between. The CDR3 totals 14 residues. Use of 60 Vbeta and 13 Jbeta primers characterized the PCR. The assay was immunoSEQ multiplex PCR, and TCRdb's table has in-frame clones only and misses some. There are roughly 130,000 clones in the sample; around 74% occur only once, and approximately 6.3% lies in the top ten. The clonotype comes from a man aged 35 to 55 in good health and CMV-seropositive. Sequenced material: PBMCs. The rearrangement links TRBV6-5 to TRBJ2-7, with D tentatively TRBD2 (6 bases). In nucleotides, the CDR3 is TGTGCCAGCAGTTACATGACTAGAGACTACGAGCAGTACTTC. It is translated as CASSYMTRDYEQYF.